This is a list of T cell receptor beta chains from one sample in a study of blood T cells in healthy people across ages. TCRdb itself ran the 5' RACE reads through MiXCR, one entry per CDR3 protein. The table lists approximately 1.5 million distinct CDR3 sequences, approximately 32% of them singletons. The material sequenced was blood. The receptor set was obtained from a woman younger than 45 in good health. Both conserved end residues are part of each CDR3. A D gene is named only where the DNA matches it firmly. Size tells how often a clone was seen (once, few, many) or the class of an expanded clone, and some rows leave it out.

abundance: few
d_gene: NA
j_gene: TRBJ1-5
v_gene: TRBV12-3/TRBV12-4
CDR3aa: CASSFREISNQPQHF
CDR3nt: TGTGCCAGCAGTTTTCGGGAAATTAGCAATCAGCCCCAGCATTTT

abundance: NA
d_gene: NA
j_gene: TRBJ1-2
v_gene: TRBV3-1
CDR3aa: CASSQVGTGYTF
CDR3nt: TGTGCCAGCAGCCAAGTCGGGACAGGCTACACCTTC

abundance: few
d_gene: NA
j_gene: TRBJ2-1
v_gene: TRBV5-1
CDR3aa: CASSLGPGTNNEQFF
CDR3nt: TGCGCCAGCAGCTTGGGGCCCGGGACAAACAATGAGCAGTTCTTC

abundance: NA
d_gene: TRBD1
j_gene: TRBJ2-7
v_gene: TRBV28
CDR3aa: CASSHLPRTGGDEQYF
CDR3nt: TGTGCCAGCAGTCACCTACCCAGGACAGGGGGAGACGAGCAGTACTTC

abundance: NA
d_gene: NA
j_gene: TRBJ2-1
v_gene: TRBV12-3/TRBV12-4
CDR3aa: CTSSFHGVEMGEQFF
CDR3nt: TGTACCAGCAGTTTCCATGGGGTGGAAATGGGTGAGCAGTTCTTC

abundance: NA
d_gene: TRBD2
j_gene: TRBJ2-3
v_gene: TRBV11-3
CDR3aa: CASSLDSGLAGGRVSSTDTQYF
CDR3nt: TGTGCCAGCAGCTTAGATTCGGGACTAGCGGGAGGCCGGGTGTCGAGCACAGATACGCAGTATTTT

abundance: NA
d_gene: TRBD2
j_gene: TRBJ2-1
v_gene: TRBV20-1
CDR3aa: CSARDHGLAGESEQFF
CDR3nt: TGCAGTGCTAGAGATCATGGACTAGCGGGAGAAAGTGAGCAGTTCTTC

abundance: once
d_gene: NA
j_gene: TRBJ1-2
v_gene: TRBV3-1
CDR3aa: CASSQDRSKGGYGYTF
CDR3nt: TGTGCCAGCAGCCAAGATCGGTCTAAAGGGGGCTATGGCTACACCTTC

abundance: many
d_gene: TRBD1
j_gene: TRBJ2-7
v_gene: TRBV12-3/TRBV12-4
CDR3aa: CASSLEQGAQYF
CDR3nt: TGTGCCAGCAGTCTCGAGCAGGGGGCCCAGTACTTC

abundance: NA
d_gene: NA
j_gene: TRBJ2-3
v_gene: TRBV9
CDR3aa: CARSYGTDTQYF
CDR3nt: TGTGCCCGCAGCTACGGGACAGATACGCAGTATTTT

abundance: few
d_gene: TRBD2
j_gene: TRBJ2-5
v_gene: TRBV9
CDR3aa: CASSVEASGGAETQYF
CDR3nt: TGTGCCAGCAGCGTAGAAGCTAGCGGGGGGGCTGAGACCCAGTACTTC

abundance: few
d_gene: NA
j_gene: TRBJ2-7
v_gene: TRBV5-1
CDR3aa: CASSLRGERYEQYF
CDR3nt: TGCGCCAGCAGCTTAAGGGGGGAGAGATACGAGCAGTACTTC

abundance: few
d_gene: TRBD1
j_gene: TRBJ2-7
v_gene: TRBV15
CDR3aa: CATSRVPPGGFYEQYF
CDR3nt: TGTGCCACCAGCAGAGTCCCCCCAGGGGGCTTTTACGAGCAGTACTTC

abundance: NA
d_gene: TRBD1
j_gene: TRBJ1-4
v_gene: TRBV2
CDR3aa: CASSVPGQGASEKLFF
CDR3nt: TGTGCCAGCAGCGTACCAGGACAGGGGGCAAGTGAAAAACTGTTTTTT

abundance: NA
d_gene: TRBD1
j_gene: TRBJ2-7
v_gene: TRBV20-1
CDR3aa: CSAREWSRDRGLYEQYF
CDR3nt: TGCAGTGCTAGAGAGTGGAGTAGGGACAGGGGCCTTTACGAGCAGTACTTC

abundance: few
d_gene: NA
j_gene: TRBJ1-6
v_gene: TRBV12-3/TRBV12-4
CDR3aa: CASSPYSLVGSPLHF
CDR3nt: TGTGCCAGCAGCCCCTATTCCCTGGTTGGGTCACCCCTCCACTTT

abundance: NA
d_gene: NA
j_gene: TRBJ2-3
v_gene: TRBV11-2
CDR3aa: CASSPSGFSGTDTQYF
CDR3nt: TGTGCCAGCAGCCCCTCGGGGTTCTCGGGCACAGATACGCAGTATTTT

abundance: NA
d_gene: NA
j_gene: TRBJ2-5
v_gene: TRBV4-1
CDR3aa: CASSQLYPETQYF
CDR3nt: TGCGCCAGCAGCCAACTTTACCCAGAGACCCAGTACTTC

abundance: NA
d_gene: TRBD1
j_gene: TRBJ2-1
v_gene: TRBV4-2
CDR3aa: CASSPYAWDSSEYPRQKYNEQFF
CDR3nt: TGTGCCAGCAGCCCTTATGCCTGGGACAGCAGCGAATATCCCCGACAGAAATACAATGAGCAGTTCTTC

abundance: NA
d_gene: NA
j_gene: TRBJ1-2
v_gene: TRBV6-5
CDR3aa: CASSYQETGTGANYGYTF
CDR3nt: TGTGCCAGCAGTTACCAAGAAACAGGGACTGGAGCTAACTATGGCTACACCTTC

abundance: few
d_gene: NA
j_gene: TRBJ1-5
v_gene: TRBV12-3/TRBV12-4
CDR3aa: CASSLEQHQPQHF
CDR3nt: TGTGCCAGCAGTTTAGAACAGCATCAGCCCCAGCATTTT

abundance: NA
d_gene: NA
j_gene: TRBJ2-2
v_gene: TRBV27
CDR3aa: CASSFTVTGELFF
CDR3nt: TGTGCCAGCAGTTTCACTGTAACCGGGGAGCTGTTTTTT

abundance: NA
d_gene: NA
j_gene: TRBJ1-1
v_gene: TRBV28
CDR3aa: CASSLSVGELNTEAFF
CDR3nt: TGTGCCAGCAGTTTATCTGTGGGGGAATTGAACACTGAAGCTTTCTTT

abundance: NA
d_gene: NA
j_gene: TRBJ1-4
v_gene: TRBV6-1
CDR3aa: CALTVLGLPSEKLFF
CDR3nt: TGTGCTTTGACGGTCCTGGGACTCCCTTCAGAAAAACTGTTTTTT

abundance: once
d_gene: TRBD1
j_gene: TRBJ2-7
v_gene: TRBV4-1
CDR3aa: CASSRGRTGSYEQYF
CDR3nt: TGCGCCAGCAGCCGAGGTAGGACAGGCTCCTACGAGCAGTACTTC

abundance: NA
d_gene: NA
j_gene: TRBJ2-2
v_gene: TRBV28
CDR3aa: CASSSPRQERTGELFF
CDR3nt: TGTGCCAGCAGTTCACCTAGACAGGAACGCACCGGGGAGCTGTTTTTT

abundance: NA
d_gene: NA
j_gene: TRBJ1-1
v_gene: TRBV30
CDR3aa: CAWSDWDLSTEAFF
CDR3nt: TGTGCCTGGAGCGACTGGGACCTCAGCACTGAAGCTTTCTTT

abundance: NA
d_gene: TRBD1
j_gene: TRBJ2-5
v_gene: TRBV6-2/TRBV6-3
CDR3aa: CASSPPAQGGTQYF
CDR3nt: TGTGCCAGCAGTCCGCCGGCACAGGGGGGGACCCAGTACTTC

abundance: many
d_gene: NA
j_gene: TRBJ2-1
v_gene: TRBV29-1
CDR3aa: CSVEANLYNEQFF
CDR3nt: TGCAGCGTTGAGGCTAACTTATACAATGAGCAGTTCTTC

abundance: NA
d_gene: NA
j_gene: TRBJ2-6
v_gene: TRBV28
CDR3aa: CASSLRGFGANVLTF
CDR3nt: TGTGCCAGCAGTTTAAGAGGGTTTGGGGCCAACGTCCTGACTTTC

abundance: few
d_gene: TRBD1
j_gene: TRBJ2-7
v_gene: TRBV6-6
CDR3aa: CASKQNRGAYEQYF
CDR3nt: TGTGCCAGCAAACAAAACAGGGGCGCCTACGAGCAGTACTTC

abundance: few
d_gene: TRBD1
j_gene: TRBJ1-1
v_gene: TRBV13
CDR3aa: CASSLRGQGMNTEAFF
CDR3nt: TGTGCCAGCAGCTTAAGGGGACAGGGGATGAACACTGAAGCTTTCTTT

abundance: NA
d_gene: NA
j_gene: TRBJ1-2
v_gene: TRBV28
CDR3aa: CASSFPTVLANYGYTF
CDR3nt: TGTGCCAGCAGTTTCCCGACCGTGTTAGCTAACTATGGCTACACCTTC

abundance: few
d_gene: TRBD1
j_gene: TRBJ2-7
v_gene: TRBV7-9
CDR3aa: CASSEGQGTNYEQYF
CDR3nt: TGTGCCAGCAGCGAAGGACAGGGAACCAACTACGAGCAGTACTTC

abundance: NA
d_gene: TRBD1
j_gene: TRBJ2-6
v_gene: TRBV5-1
CDR3aa: CASSVDRGASSGANVLTF
CDR3nt: TGCGCCAGCAGCGTGGACAGGGGGGCCTCCTCTGGGGCCAACGTCCTGACTTTC

abundance: NA
d_gene: TRBD2
j_gene: TRBJ2-3
v_gene: TRBV3-1
CDR3aa: CASSHPGLASTDTQYF
CDR3nt: TGTGCCAGCAGCCACCCGGGACTAGCAAGCACAGATACGCAGTATTTT

abundance: many
d_gene: NA
j_gene: TRBJ2-7
v_gene: TRBV7-6
CDR3aa: CASSSTQGALSSYEQYF
CDR3nt: TGTGCCAGCAGCTCTACACAGGGCGCGTTGAGCTCCTACGAGCAGTACTTC

abundance: many
d_gene: NA
j_gene: TRBJ2-3
v_gene: TRBV25-1
CDR3aa: CASSEVRVTDTQYF
CDR3nt: TGTGCCAGCAGTGAAGTTCGGGTCACAGATACGCAGTATTTT

abundance: NA
d_gene: TRBD2
j_gene: TRBJ2-7
v_gene: TRBV7-2
CDR3aa: CASSLRPPYSGGRNEQYF
CDR3nt: TGTGCCAGCAGCTTAAGACCTCCGTATAGCGGGGGGAGGAACGAGCAGTACTTC

abundance: few
d_gene: TRBD2
j_gene: TRBJ2-3
v_gene: TRBV25-1
CDR3aa: CASSLTSDGTDTQYF
CDR3nt: TGTGCCAGCAGTTTAACTAGCGATGGCACAGATACGCAGTATTTT

abundance: NA
d_gene: NA
j_gene: TRBJ2-3
v_gene: TRBV3-1
CDR3aa: CASSQGTRLGTDTQYF
CDR3nt: TGTGCCAGCAGCCAGGGAACTAGGCTTGGCACAGATACGCAGTATTTT

abundance: NA
d_gene: NA
j_gene: TRBJ2-1
v_gene: TRBV13
CDR3aa: CASSLAATINEQFF
CDR3nt: TGTGCCAGCAGCTTAGCTGCGACCATTAATGAGCAGTTCTTC

abundance: NA
d_gene: TRBD1
j_gene: TRBJ2-3
v_gene: TRBV27
CDR3aa: CASSNRGLGGTDTQYF
CDR3nt: TGTGCCAGCAGTAACAGGGGGCTCGGGGGCACAGATACGCAGTATTTT

abundance: few
d_gene: NA
j_gene: TRBJ1-1
v_gene: TRBV4-2
CDR3aa: CASSQDLGASNTEAFF
CDR3nt: TGTGCCAGCAGCCAAGATCTGGGGGCCTCGAACACTGAAGCTTTCTTT

abundance: NA
d_gene: NA
j_gene: TRBJ2-3
v_gene: TRBV28
CDR3aa: CASTSAGKDTQYF
CDR3nt: TGTGCCAGCACCTCCGCGGGGAAAGATACGCAGTATTTT

abundance: few
d_gene: NA
j_gene: TRBJ2-6
v_gene: TRBV5-1
CDR3aa: CASSLDLGGSGANVLTF
CDR3nt: TGCGCCAGCAGCTTGGACCTCGGGGGCTCTGGGGCCAACGTCCTGACTTTC

abundance: few
d_gene: TRBD2
j_gene: TRBJ2-5
v_gene: TRBV10-2
CDR3aa: CATLFSGLETQYF
CDR3nt: TGCGCCACACTATTTAGCGGGTTGGAGACCCAGTACTTC

abundance: NA
d_gene: NA
j_gene: TRBJ1-4
v_gene: TRBV4-2
CDR3aa: CASRHTPRGDDKLFF
CDR3nt: TGTGCCAGCAGACACACTCCCAGGGGTGATGATAAACTGTTTTTT

abundance: NA
d_gene: TRBD1
j_gene: TRBJ2-1
v_gene: TRBV24-1
CDR3aa: CATAPGGLYNEQFF
CDR3nt: TGTGCCACGGCCCCAGGGGGCCTATACAATGAGCAGTTCTTC

abundance: NA
d_gene: TRBD2
j_gene: TRBJ2-1
v_gene: TRBV28
CDR3aa: CASSFVVGGTSGGAQWNEQFF
CDR3nt: TGTGCCAGCAGTTTCGTTGTTGGTGGGACTAGCGGGGGGGCTCAATGGAATGAGCAGTTCTTC

abundance: few
d_gene: TRBD2
j_gene: TRBJ2-7
v_gene: TRBV30
CDR3aa: CACLTSGGYYEQYF
CDR3nt: TGTGCCTGCCTGACTAGCGGGGGATACTACGAGCAGTACTTC

abundance: NA
d_gene: NA
j_gene: TRBJ2-7
v_gene: TRBV2
CDR3aa: CASSVGRQGEQYF
CDR3nt: TGTGCCAGCAGTGTGGGCCGGCAGGGCGAGCAGTACTTC

abundance: once
d_gene: TRBD2
j_gene: TRBJ2-3
v_gene: TRBV5-5
CDR3aa: CASNRGLAGTDTQYF
CDR3nt: TGTGCCAGCAATAGAGGACTAGCGGGAACAGATACGCAGTATTTT

abundance: NA
d_gene: NA
j_gene: TRBJ2-1
v_gene: TRBV28
CDR3aa: CASSFLGVSYNEQFF
CDR3nt: TGTGCCAGCAGTTTCCTAGGAGTGTCCTACAATGAGCAGTTCTTC

abundance: few
d_gene: NA
j_gene: TRBJ1-1
v_gene: TRBV2
CDR3aa: CASSVQGPNTEAFF
CDR3nt: TGTGCCAGCAGTGTTCAGGGCCCGAACACTGAAGCTTTCTTT

abundance: NA
d_gene: NA
j_gene: TRBJ2-3
v_gene: TRBV5-1
CDR3aa: CASTLGGTQYF
CDR3nt: TGCGCCAGCACGCTCGGGGGTACGCAGTATTTT

abundance: few
d_gene: NA
j_gene: TRBJ1-2
v_gene: TRBV14
CDR3aa: CASSQGINYGYTF
CDR3nt: TGTGCCAGCAGTCAGGGAATTAACTATGGCTACACCTTC